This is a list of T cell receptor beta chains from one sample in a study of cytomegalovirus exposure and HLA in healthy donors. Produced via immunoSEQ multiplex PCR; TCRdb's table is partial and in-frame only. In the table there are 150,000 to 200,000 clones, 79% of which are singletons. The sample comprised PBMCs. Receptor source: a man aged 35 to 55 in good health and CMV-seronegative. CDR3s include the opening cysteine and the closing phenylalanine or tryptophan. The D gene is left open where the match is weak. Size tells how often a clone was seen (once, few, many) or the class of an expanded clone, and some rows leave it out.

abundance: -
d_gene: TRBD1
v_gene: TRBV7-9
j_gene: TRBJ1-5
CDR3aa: CSSSLGGLNQPQHF
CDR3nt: TGTTCCAGCAGCTTAGGGGGCCTCAATCAGCCCCAGCATTTT

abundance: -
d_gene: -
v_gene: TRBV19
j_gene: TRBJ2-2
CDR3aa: CASRNWGGPGELFF
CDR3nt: TGTGCCAGTAGGAATTGGGGGGGGCCCGGGGAGCTGTTTTTT

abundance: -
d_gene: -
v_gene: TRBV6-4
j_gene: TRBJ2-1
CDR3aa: CASGATAYNEQFF
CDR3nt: TGTGCCAGCGGGGCAACTGCCTACAATGAGCAGTTCTTC

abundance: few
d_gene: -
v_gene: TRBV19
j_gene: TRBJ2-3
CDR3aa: CASSTGRWDSDTQYF
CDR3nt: TGTGCCAGTAGTACTGGGCGCTGGGACTCAGATACGCAGTATTTT

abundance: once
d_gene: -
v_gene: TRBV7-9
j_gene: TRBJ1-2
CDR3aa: CASSLAGEGDYGYTF
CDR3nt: TGTGCCAGCAGCTTAGCGGGGGAGGGGGATTATGGCTACACCTTC

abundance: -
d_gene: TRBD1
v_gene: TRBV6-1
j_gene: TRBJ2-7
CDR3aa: CASSEGTGNSYEQYF
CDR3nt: TGTGCCAGCAGTGAAGGGACAGGGAACTCCTACGAGCAGTACTTC

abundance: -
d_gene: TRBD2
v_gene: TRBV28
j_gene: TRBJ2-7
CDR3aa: CASRKGLAGVVQYF
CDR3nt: TGTGCCAGCAGGAAGGGACTAGCGGGAGTGGTGCAGTACTTC

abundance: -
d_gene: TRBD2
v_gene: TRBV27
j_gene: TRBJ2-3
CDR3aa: CASRPSGSFTDTQYF
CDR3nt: TGTGCCAGCAGGCCTAGCGGGAGTTTCACAGATACGCAGTATTTT

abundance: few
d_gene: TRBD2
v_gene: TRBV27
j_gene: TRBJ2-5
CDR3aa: CASSSRLAGSETQYF
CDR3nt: TGTGCCAGCAGTTCTCGACTAGCGGGCTCCGAGACCCAGTACTTC

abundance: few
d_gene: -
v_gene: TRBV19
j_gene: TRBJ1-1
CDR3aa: CATGLTEAFF
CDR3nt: TGTGCCACTGGACTGACTGAAGCTTTCTTT

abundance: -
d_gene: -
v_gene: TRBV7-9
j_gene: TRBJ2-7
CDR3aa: CSSSSLYEQYF
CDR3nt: TGTTCCAGCAGCTCCTTATACGAGCAGTACTTC

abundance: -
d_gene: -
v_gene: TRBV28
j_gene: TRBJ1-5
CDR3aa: CASSGTGLRSRNQPQHF
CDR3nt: TGTGCCAGCAGTGGCACGGGACTCCGCTCGAGGAATCAGCCCCAGCATTTT

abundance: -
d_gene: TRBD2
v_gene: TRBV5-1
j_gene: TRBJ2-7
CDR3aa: CASSLDTSGRTYEQYF
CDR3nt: TGCGCCAGCAGCTTGGACACTAGCGGGAGGACCTACGAGCAGTACTTC

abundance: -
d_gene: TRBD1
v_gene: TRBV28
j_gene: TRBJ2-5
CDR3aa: CASRGQGRPETQYF
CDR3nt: TGTGCCAGCCGAGGACAGGGTCGGCCAGAGACCCAGTACTTC

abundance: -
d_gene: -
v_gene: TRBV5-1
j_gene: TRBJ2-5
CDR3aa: CASSSYRGINQETQYF
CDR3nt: TGCGCCAGCAGCTCCTACCGGGGGATCAACCAAGAGACCCAGTACTTC

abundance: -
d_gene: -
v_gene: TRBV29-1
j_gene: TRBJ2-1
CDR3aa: CSVGQRYNEQFF
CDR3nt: TGCAGCGTTGGGCAGAGGTACAATGAGCAGTTCTTC

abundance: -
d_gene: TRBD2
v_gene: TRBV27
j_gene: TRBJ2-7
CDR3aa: CASSFLAGYEQYF
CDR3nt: TGTGCCAGCAGTTTCCTAGCGGGCTACGAGCAGTACTTC

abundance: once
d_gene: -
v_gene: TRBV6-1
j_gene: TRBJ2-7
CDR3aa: CASSDSYGGEQYF
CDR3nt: TGTGCCAGCAGTGACTCTTACGGAGGCGAGCAGTACTTC

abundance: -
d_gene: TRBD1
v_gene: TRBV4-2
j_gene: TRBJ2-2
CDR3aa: CASSRGTGVAGSTGELFF
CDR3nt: TGTGCCAGCAGCCGAGGGACAGGGGTAGCGGGAAGCACCGGGGAGCTGTTTTTT

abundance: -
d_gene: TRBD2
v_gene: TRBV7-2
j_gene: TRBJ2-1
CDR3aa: CASSLVGGPNNEQFF
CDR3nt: TGTGCCAGCAGCTTAGTGGGAGGGCCAAACAATGAGCAGTTCTTC

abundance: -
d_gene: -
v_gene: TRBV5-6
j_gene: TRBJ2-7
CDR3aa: CASSLGTAGPYEQYF
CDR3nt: TGTGCCAGCAGCCTAGGGACTGCCGGGCCATACGAGCAGTACTTC

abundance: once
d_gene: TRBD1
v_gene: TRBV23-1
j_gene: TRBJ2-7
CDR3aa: CASSQSRDRPARSYEQYF
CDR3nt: TGCGCCAGCAGTCAATCGAGGGACAGGCCCGCTAGGTCCTACGAGCAGTACTTC

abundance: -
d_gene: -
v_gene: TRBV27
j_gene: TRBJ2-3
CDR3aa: CASSLLRRGDTQYF
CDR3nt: TGTGCCAGCAGTTTATTGAGACGGGGAGATACGCAGTATTTT

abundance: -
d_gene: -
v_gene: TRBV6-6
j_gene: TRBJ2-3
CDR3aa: CASSYRQGPSDTQYF
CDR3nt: TGTGCCAGCAGTTACAGGCAGGGCCCGTCAGATACGCAGTATTTT

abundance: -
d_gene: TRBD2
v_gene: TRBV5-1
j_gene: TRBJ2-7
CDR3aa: CASSIRGGRNEQYF
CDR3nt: TGCGCCAGCAGCATCCGGGGGGGACGGAACGAGCAGTACTTC

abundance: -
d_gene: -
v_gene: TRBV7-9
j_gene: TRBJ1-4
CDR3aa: CASSFLPGATNEKLFF
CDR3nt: TGTGCCAGCAGCTTCCTCCCGGGGGCAACTAATGAAAAACTGTTTTTT

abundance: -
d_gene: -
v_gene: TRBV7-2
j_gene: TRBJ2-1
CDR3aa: CASSLASEQFF
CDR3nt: TGTGCCAGCAGCTTAGCGAGTGAGCAGTTCTTC

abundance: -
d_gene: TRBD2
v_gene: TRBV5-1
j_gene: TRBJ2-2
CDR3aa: CASGFQRGNTGELFF
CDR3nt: TGCGCCAGCGGTTTCCAGCGGGGGAACACCGGGGAGCTGTTTTTT

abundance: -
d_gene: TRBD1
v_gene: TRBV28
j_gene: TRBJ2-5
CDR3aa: CASSFPGTGDADSGKGETQYF
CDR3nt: TGTGCCAGCAGTTTTCCCGGGACAGGGGATGCAGATAGCGGGAAGGGAGAGACCCAGTACTTC

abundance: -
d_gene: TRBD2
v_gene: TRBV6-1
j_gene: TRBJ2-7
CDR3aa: CASSETGTGGIEQYF
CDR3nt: TGTGCCAGCAGTGAAACCGGGACGGGAGGGATCGAGCAGTACTTC

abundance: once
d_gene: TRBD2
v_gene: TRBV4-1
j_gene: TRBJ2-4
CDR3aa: CASSQVAGVVKNIQYF
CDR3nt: TGCGCCAGCAGCCAAGTAGCGGGAGTGGTCAAAAACATTCAGTACTTC